This entry lists 16 T cell receptor beta chains sequenced from one sample in a study of shared clonotypes between healthy human individuals. Data came from immunoSEQ multiplex PCR; TCRdb stores just in-frame clones and leaves some out. The sample holds about 1.1 million clones, more than 75% seen once. The sequencing sample was made of memory CD4+ T cells from PBMCs. Subset of the sample: CD45RA-negative fraction. These receptors all come from a man aged 18 to 29 in good health. Some clones in this sample may be carry-over from other donors' samples.

The rearrangement uses TRBV7-8 and TRBJ2-3; the match to TRBD1 covers 7 bases. Germline V gene data show CDR1 as SGHVS and CDR2 as FQNEAQ. Trimming at V came to 3 bases and at J to 3 bases, leaving 3 bases not matched to a gene. The CDR3 totals 14 residues. CDR3 DNA sequence: TGTGCCAGCAGCTTGACAGGGACAACAGATACGCAGTATTTT. Its translation: CASSLTGTTDTQYF.

This chain uses TRBV7-8 with TRBJ1-3; 7 bases are a match to TRBD1. V was pared by 5 bases and J by 0 bases, with 19 bases of the junction left unmatched. The germline V gene has CDR1 SGHVS and CDR2 FQNEAQ. The CDR3 extends over 20 amino acids. CDR3 in amino acids: CASSGAGQKGLTSSGNTIYF. Here the CDR3 DNA reads TGTGCCAGCAGCGGAGCGGGACAGAAGGGTTTGACCAGCTCTGGAAACACCATATATTTT. The full variable domain, rest sourced from reference TRBV7-8 and TRBJ1-3, is GAGVSQSPRYKVAKRGQDVALRCDPISGHVSLFWYQQALGQGPEFLTYFQNEAQLDKSGLPSDRFFAERPEGSVSTLKIQRTQQEDSAVYLCASSGAGQKGLTSSGNTIYFGEGSWLTVV.

The chain recombines TRBV29-1 with TRBJ2-1; possible D gene TRBD2, 6 bases. The germline V gene has CDR1 SQVTM and CDR2 ANQGSEA. V was cut by 7 bases and J by 4 bases, with 14 bases left in between. The CDR3 is 13 residues long. CDR3 loop: CSATAGSYNEQFF. The CDR3 DNA reads TGCAGCGCAACAGCGGGCTCATACAATGAGCAGTTCTTC.

The rearrangement uses TRBV4-2 and TRBJ2-1; tentatively, D is TRBD2 (5 bases). The V gene lost 4 bases and the J gene lost 5 bases, with 12 bases spanning the gap. The length of the CDR3 is 14 residues. Per germline, CDR1 LGHNA and CDR2 YNFKEQ. The CDR3 sequence: CASSRRGLHNEQFF. The CDR3 DNA follows: TGTGCCAGCAGCCGCAGAGGACTTCACAATGAGCAGTTCTTC.

As to this clone: The sample holds other DNA sequences that translate to the same CDR3. The chain employs TRBV5-1 and TRBJ2-7; 7 bases agree with TRBD1. The junction had 3 bases not matched to a gene; V was cut back by 0 bases and J by 0 bases. The CDR3 is 15 amino acids. CDR1 and CDR2 (germline): SGHRS, YFSETQ. CDR3 nucleotide sequence: TGCGCCAGCAGCTTGGAGGCAGGGGGCTCCTACGAGCAGTACTTC. It yields the protein CASSLEAGGSYEQYF.

This sequence joins TRBV5-1 and TRBJ2-2, with TRBD1 matching 11 bases. The CDR3 totals 16 residues. V shed 4 bases, J shed 5 bases, and the junction held 7 bases outside the gene matches. The germline gives CDR1 SGHRS, CDR2 YFSETQ. CDR3 in amino acids: CASSDRTGGPTGELFF. CDR3 bases: TGCGCCAGCAGCGATCGGACAGGGGGCCCGACCGGGGAGCTGTTTTTT.

The V call is TRBV7-9, the J call TRBJ2-3; no definite D call. CDR1 is SEHNR and CDR2 is FQNEAQ in the germline V gene (reference sequence). Trimming shortened V by 7 bases and J by 2 bases, and 16 bases separated the two germline ends. The CDR3 has 15 amino acids. CDR3 loop: CASTLLGFPTDTQYF. CDR3 DNA: TGTGCCAGCACCCTTCTCGGTTTTCCCACAGATACGCAGTATTTT.

A few counts support this clone. This likely reflects a read error, since a far larger clone is one base away. Other DNA sequences in this specimen translate into the identical CDR3. The CDR3, as DNA: TGTGCCTGTGAGGGGTTGGGGACTGAGACTTTCTTT. Translating it yields CACEGLGTETFF. The chain is built from TRBV30 and TRBJ1-1; TRBD1 is a possible D gene (5 bases). Trimming left V 6 bases short and J 12 bases short, with 20 bases between. Germline values: CDR1 GTSNPN, CDR2 SVGIG (reference sequence). The CDR3 consists of 12 residues.

This clone was seen once. The rearrangement uses TRBV5-1 and TRBJ1-3, with a weak D call TRBD1 (5 bases). Looked up from germline, CDR1 is SGHRS and CDR2 is YFSETQ. V lost 0 bases and J lost 1, with 11 bases in between. The CDR3 sequence is 16 residues long. The CDR3 loop is CASSLVAWGSGNTIYF. The CDR3 DNA follows: TGCGCCAGCAGCTTGGTCGCGTGGGGGTCTGGAAACACCATATATTTT.

The chain carries TRBV4-1 and TRBJ2-2; unclear D gene. Trimming shortened V by 0 bases and J by 4 bases, and 18 bases separated the two germline ends. CDR3 length equals 18 residues. CDR1 is MGHRA, CDR2 YSYEKL, per germline. CDR3 region: CASSQELQILRVTGELFF. As DNA, the CDR3 is TGCGCCAGCAGCCAAGAACTACAGATCCTTCGAGTCACCGGGGAGCTGTTTTTT.

This rearrangement joins TRBV7-3 to TRBJ1-2, with 9 nucleotides matching TRBD1. CDR1 is SGHTA and CDR2 is FQGTGA in the germline V gene. The CDR3 has 15 residues. V was pared by 5 bases and J by 8 bases, with 12 bases of the junction left unmatched. CDR3 nucleotide sequence: TGTGCCAGCAGCCCATCCCGGGACAGGGTGTTAGGCTACACCTTC. Its protein product is CASSPSRDRVLGYTF.

The chain combines TRBV5-1 with TRBJ2-5; 7 nucleotides align to TRBD2. CDR1 is SGHRS, CDR2 YFSETQ, per germline. CDR3 length: 14 amino acids. Losses at the gene ends were 6 bases for V and 2 bases for J; bases not matched to a gene: 7. As DNA, the CDR3 is TGCGCCAGCAACGGACTAGTCGGGCAAGAGACCCAGTACTTC. Its protein product is CASNGLVGQETQYF. The full variable domain, its missing parts supplied by reference TRBV5-1 and TRBJ2-5, is KAGVTQTPRYLIKTRGQQVTLSCSPISGHRSVSWYQQTPGQGLQFLFEYFSETQRNKGNFPGRFSGRQFSNSRSEMNVSTLELGDSALYLCASNGLVGQETQYFGPGTRLLVL.

The chain employs TRBV5-1 and TRBJ2-5; TRBD1 matches at 8 bases. The CDR3 totals 15 residues. J was trimmed by 5 bases and V by 0 bases; bases with no gene match: 6. Germline V gene lookup returns CDR1 SGHRS and CDR2 YFSETQ. CDR3 in amino acids: CASSLATGGGETQYF. The CDR3, as DNA: TGCGCCAGCAGCTTGGCCACAGGGGGTGGGGAGACCCAGTACTTC.

V gene TRBV19 combines with J gene TRBJ1-2; D unclear. The V gene lost 0 bases and the J gene lost 1 base, with 6 bases spanning the gap. Germline values: CDR1 LNHDA, CDR2 SQIVND (reference sequence). This CDR3 region has 14 residues. CDR3: CASSIDPSNYGYTF. CDR3 bases: TGTGCCAGTAGTATAGATCCAAGTAACTATGGCTACACCTTC.

As for this clone: A much larger clone lies one base from this, so it may be a read error. This rearrangement joins TRBV4-2 to TRBJ2-7; D unresolved. The CDR3 length is 12 residues. The V gene's germline CDR1 is LGHNA and CDR2 YNFKEQ. CDR3 DNA: TGTGCCAGCAGCCAGGGTTCCTACGAGCAGTGCTTC. Its protein product is CASSQGSYEQCF.

The chain recombines TRBV9 with TRBJ2-2; D unclear. The CDR3 covers 14 residues. V lost 4 bases to trimming and J lost 0 bases, with 7 bases between them. Germline loops: CDR1 SGDLS, CDR2 YYNGEE. The CDR3: CASSLAPNTGELFF. The CDR3 DNA sequence: TGTGCCAGCAGCCTGGCTCCGAACACCGGGGAGCTGTTTTTT. Full variable domain (remainder filled in from reference TRBV9 and TRBJ2-2): DSGVTQTPKHLITATGQRVTLRCSPRSGDLSVYWYQQSLDQGLQFLIQYYNGEERAKGNILERFSAQQFPDLHSELNLSSLELGDSALYFCASSLAPNTGELFFGEGSRLTVL.